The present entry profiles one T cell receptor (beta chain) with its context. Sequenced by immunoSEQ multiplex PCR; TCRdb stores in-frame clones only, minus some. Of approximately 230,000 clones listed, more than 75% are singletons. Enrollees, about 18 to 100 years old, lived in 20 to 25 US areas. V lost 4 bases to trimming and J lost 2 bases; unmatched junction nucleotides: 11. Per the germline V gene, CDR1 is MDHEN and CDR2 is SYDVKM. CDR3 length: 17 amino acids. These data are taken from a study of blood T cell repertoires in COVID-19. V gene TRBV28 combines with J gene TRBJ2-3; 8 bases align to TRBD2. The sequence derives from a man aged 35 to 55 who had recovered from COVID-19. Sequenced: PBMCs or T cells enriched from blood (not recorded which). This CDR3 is CASSSSRGGRNTDTQYF. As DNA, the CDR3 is TGTGCCAGCAGTTCCTCGAGGGGCGGGAGGAACACAGATACGCAGTATTTT.